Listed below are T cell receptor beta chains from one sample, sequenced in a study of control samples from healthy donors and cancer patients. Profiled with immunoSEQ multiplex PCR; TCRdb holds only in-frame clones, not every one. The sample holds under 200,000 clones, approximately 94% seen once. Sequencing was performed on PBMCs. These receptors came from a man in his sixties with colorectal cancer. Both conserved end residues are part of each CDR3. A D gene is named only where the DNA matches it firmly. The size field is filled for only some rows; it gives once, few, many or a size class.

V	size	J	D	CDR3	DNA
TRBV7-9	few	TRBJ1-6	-	CASSPEGGSHSPLHF	TGTGCCAGCAGCCCTGAGGGAGGGAGTCATTCACCCCTCCACTTT
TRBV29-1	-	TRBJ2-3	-	CSVAVGASTDTQYF	TGCAGCGTCGCCGTCGGGGCCAGCACAGATACGCAGTATTTT
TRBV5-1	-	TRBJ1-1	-	CASSLRGPTEAFF	TGCGCCAGCAGCTTGCGCGGACCCACTGAAGCTTTCTTT
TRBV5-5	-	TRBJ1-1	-	CASSFTSNPEAFF	TGTGCCAGCAGCTTCACATCGAACCCTGAAGCTTTCTTT
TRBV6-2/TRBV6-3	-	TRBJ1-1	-	CASSSEQANTEAFF	TGTGCCAGCAGTTCCGAACAGGCGAACACTGAAGCTTTCTTT
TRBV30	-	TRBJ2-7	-	CAWSPRVGLVHEQYF	TGTGCCTGGAGTCCGAGGGTGGGGTTAGTTCACGAGCAGTACTTC
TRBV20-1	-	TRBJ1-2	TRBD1	CSAGTDYGYTF	TGCAGTGCTGGGACAGACTATGGCTACACCTTC
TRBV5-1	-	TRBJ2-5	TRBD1	CASSLGRGQETQYF	TGCGCCAGCAGCTTGGGCAGGGGGCAAGAGACCCAGTACTTC
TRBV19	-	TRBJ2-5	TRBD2	CASSIMGGKRETQYF	TGTGCCAGTAGTATAATGGGAGGGAAGCGAGAGACCCAGTACTTC
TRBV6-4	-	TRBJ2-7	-	CASSDSLEDEQYF	TGTGCCAGCAGTGACTCTTTAGAGGACGAGCAGTACTTC